This TCR beta chain was sequenced in a study of molecular identifiers for immune sequencing clone quantification. MiXCR, run by TCRdb on the PCR reads, gives a single entry per CDR3 protein. The sample carries approximately 550,000 distinct CDR3 sequences, around 23% recorded once. Study-wide results and caveats: Whereas clones above 20 RNA copies held under 1% of naive-cell molecules, they held over 99% of effector molecules.

Sorted naive CD8 T cells were those defined as CD8+CD4-CCR7+CD45RA+. V lost 5 bases to trimming and J lost 4 bases; unmatched junction nucleotides: 12. Germline loops: CDR1 SGDLS, CDR2 YYNGEE. The CDR3 sequence is 16 residues long. This clonotype was recorded a few times. What it recognizes is unknown. This receptor was obtained from a human donor in good health. Some libraries in this study had Jurkat cell RNA spiked in. This chain links TRBV9 with TRBJ2-7, with TRBD2 matching over 10 bases. The sample consisted of naive CD8+ T cells from blood, with Jurkat cell RNA spiked in. As for subset: FACS-sorted CD8+CD4-CCR7+CD45RA+ naive T cells. For the CDR3, the DNA is TGTGCCAGCAGTAACAGTGATAGCGGGAGGTTGTACGAGCAGTACTTC. Translated, it gives CASSNSDSGRLYEQYF.